A single T cell receptor beta chain is shown here with its context. Per the authors' pipeline: By means of reference gene primer amplification, nucleated cell counts were estimated. Clones were sequenced by immunoSEQ multiplex PCR, and TCRdb holds only the in-frame ones, with some missing. V and J calls and clone size are as listed in that table; D and trimming were resolved from the DNA. This sample carries tens of thousands of clones, around 90% of them seen once, and the ten largest clones take 11%. The record originates from a study of blood T cell repertoires in COVID-19. The overall study: The United States, Italy and Spain were the sources of the acute and convalescent COVID-19 samples. PBMCs, B-cell-depleted T cells, or T cells were the source of the cDNA or gDNA that made up the material.

This CDR3 is built from 14 residues. V gave up 1 base and J gave up 7 bases, with 11 bases separating them. Germline CDR1 is MGHRA and CDR2 is YSYEKL. This sequence was found in a man aged 80 or over with acute or convalescent COVID-19. The sample consisted of peripheral blood. This chain connects TRBV4-1 to TRBJ1-5; no definite D call. CDR3 DNA sequence: TGCGCCAGCAGCCAAGTACGGGGAGACCAGCCCCAGCATTTT. Translation gives CASSQVRGDQPQHF.